This entry lists 15 T cell receptor beta chains sequenced from one sample in a study of neurological immune-mediated disorders. TCRdb ran MiXCR on the 5' RACE reads and lists one entry per CDR3 protein. Among fewer than 85,000 distinct CDR3 sequences listed, 15% to 20% were seen once. Sequencing was carried out using PBMCs. These receptors were taken from a woman aged 35 to 49 in good health.

V usage is TRBV21-1 and J usage is TRBJ1-4; TRBD1, the table's D call, lacks a check against the DNA. TRBV21-1 represents a pseudogene. The length of the CDR3 is 15 residues. The chain's CDR3 is CASSRPRGQREKLFF. The CDR3 bases are TGTGCCAGCAGCAGACCAAGGGGGCAGAGGGAAAAACTGTTTTTT.

This clonotype was seen ten or more times. The V and J genes are TRBV2 and TRBJ1-2, with D possibly TRBD1 on 5 matching bases. The V and J ends lost 1 base and 5 bases respectively, with 8 bases between them. This CDR3 spans 13 amino acids. Germline V gene sequence: CDR1 SNHLY, CDR2 FYNNEI. CDR3 in DNA: TGTGCCAGCAGTGAAGTGGGGGAATATGGCTACACCTTC. It specifies CASSEVGEYGYTF. The whole variable domain, filled in from reference TRBV2 and TRBJ1-2, reads EPEVTQTPSHQVTQMGQEVILRCVPISNHLYFYWYRQILGQKVEFLVSFYNNEISEKSEIFDDQFSVERPDGSNFTLKIRSTKLEDSAMYFCASSEVGEYGYTFGSGTRLTVV.

This clonotype was found many times. The chain links TRBV6-5 to TRBJ2-5; perhaps D is TRBD1 or TRBD2 (5 bases each). CDR1 and CDR2 (germline): MNHEY, SVGAGI. The CDR3 sequence is 12 residues long. The germline V and J ends were trimmed by 5 bases and 10 bases, with 14 bases remaining between them. In nucleotides, the CDR3 is TGTGCCAGCAGTGGGACCTTCGGGGTCCAGTACTTC. Translating it yields CASSGTFGVQYF.

This clonotype came up many times. For the CDR3, the DNA is TGCGCCAGCAGCTTGAAGGGTGGGGAGGGTCAGCCCCAGCATTTT. Its translation is CASSLKGGEGQPQHF. The chain employs TRBV5-1 and TRBJ1-5; D ambiguous. CDR3 length equals 15 residues. V lost 1 base and J lost 6, with 14 bases in between. Germline CDR1 is SGHRS and CDR2 is YFSETQ.

At least ten counts were recorded for this clonotype. CDR3 in amino acids: CASSSTSGGVIGDNEQFF. CDR3 coding DNA: TGTGCCAGCAGCTCGACTAGCGGGGGGGTTATTGGCGACAATGAGCAGTTCTTC. The chain combines TRBV7-2 with TRBJ2-1; 14 nucleotides match TRBD2. V shed 4 bases, J shed 5 bases, and the junction held 10 bases outside the gene matches. Germline lookup yields CDR1 SGHTA and CDR2 FQGNSA. The CDR3 sequence is 18 residues long.

This clonotype was observed a few times. This chain connects TRBV6-5 to TRBJ2-2; maybe TRBD2 (5 bases). Germline V CDR1 and CDR2: MNHEY, SVGAGI. The V end lost 2 bases, the J end lost 2 bases, and 9 bases lay between the germline ends. The CDR3 loop spans 15 amino acids. CDR3 protein: CASSYTGYNTGELFF. As DNA, the CDR3 is TGTGCCAGCAGTTACACGGGGTACAACACCGGGGAGCTGTTTTTT.

This clonotype has ten or more counts. The chain employs TRBV6-1 and TRBJ2-7; unclear D gene. CDR3 length: 14 amino acids. CDR1 is MNHNS and CDR2 is SASEGT in the germline V gene. Trimming removed 0 bases at V and 1 base at J, with 7 bases between. The CDR3 nucleotides are TGTGCCAGCAGTGAAGCGGAAGGTTCCTACGAGCAGTACGTC. Translation: CASSEAEGSYEQYV.

Ten or more counts support this clonotype. The gene calls are TRBV6-2 or TRBV6-3 and TRBJ2-2; D gene ambiguous. The CDR3 extends over 12 amino acids. Trimming removed 2 bases at V and 7 bases at J, with 5 bases between. Germline loops: CDR1 MNHEY, CDR2 SVGEGT. CDR3 region: CASSYTYGELFF. CDR3 in DNA: TGTGCCAGCAGTTACACTTACGGGGAGCTGTTTTTT.

The table lists this clonotype with many counts. The rearrangement links TRBV5-1 to TRBJ2-7, with TRBD2 identical over 7 bases. The CDR3 sequence is 16 residues long. Looked up from germline, CDR1 is SGHRS and CDR2 is YFSETQ. V lost 3 bases and J lost 5; bases outside the gene matches: 14. The CDR3 DNA reads TGCGCCAGCAGCTCCCCCCTAGCGGATGGTCTCCACGAGCAGTACTTC. Its translation: CASSSPLADGLHEQYF.

This clonotype was seen many times. V and J are TRBV12-3 or TRBV12-4 and TRBJ2-1; TRBD1 agrees at 8 bases. J gave up 2 bases and V 6 bases, and 3 bases lay outside the gene matches. The CDR3 has 14 residues. The CDR3 DNA sequence: TGTGCCAGCAGGAAACAGGGGGCCTACAATGAGCAGTTCTTC. Translation gives CASRKQGAYNEQFF.

The chain links TRBV20-1 to TRBJ2-3, with 8 bases lining up with TRBD2. The CDR3 runs to 16 residues. The V gene's germline CDR1 is DFQATT and CDR2 SNEGSKA (reference sequence). The trim removed 5 bases at V and 5 bases at J, leaving 15 bases unmatched. DNA for the CDR3: TGCAGTGCTCCCGAAGGTGAAGCGGGGGTGTTAGATACGCAGTATTTT. It translates to CSAPEGEAGVLDTQYF.

With respect to this clonotype: A much larger clonotype is one base distant, so this may be a read error. J is TRBJ1-2 and V is TRBV12-3 or TRBV12-4; TRBD1 agrees at 9 bases. This CDR3 region has 13 residues. CDR3 nucleotides: TGTGCCAACAGTCCCCGGACAGGGGAAGGCTACACCTTC. As protein: CANSPRTGEGYTF.

V gene TRBV10-3 combines with J gene TRBJ2-3; D gene unclear. CDR1 and CDR2 from the germline V gene are ENHRY and SYGVKD. V dropped 5 bases and J dropped 1 base, with 7 bases sitting between them. The CDR3 is 13 amino acids. The CDR3 bases are TGTGCCATCAGTATGTCGGGCACAGATACGCAGTATTTT. It yields the protein CAISMSGTDTQYF.

The gene calls are TRBV6-5 and TRBJ1-4; D call uncertain. There are 13 residues in the CDR3. V was pared by 4 bases and J by 8 bases, with 11 bases between. Germline CDR1 MNHEY, CDR2 SVGAGI. The CDR3 sequence: CASSLVGREKLFF. In DNA, the CDR3 is TGTGCCAGCAGTTTAGTAGGGAGGGAAAAACTGTTTTTT.

For this clonotype: This may arise from a read error, as a much more abundant clone is one base away. The chain is built from TRBV7-2 and TRBJ2-3; D not resolved. The CDR3 spans 13 residues. CDR1 SGHTA and CDR2 FQGNSA come from the germline V gene. The CDR3 loop reads CASSLASADTRYF. In nucleotides, the CDR3 is TGTGCCAGCAGCTTAGCGAGCGCAGATACGCGGTATTTT.